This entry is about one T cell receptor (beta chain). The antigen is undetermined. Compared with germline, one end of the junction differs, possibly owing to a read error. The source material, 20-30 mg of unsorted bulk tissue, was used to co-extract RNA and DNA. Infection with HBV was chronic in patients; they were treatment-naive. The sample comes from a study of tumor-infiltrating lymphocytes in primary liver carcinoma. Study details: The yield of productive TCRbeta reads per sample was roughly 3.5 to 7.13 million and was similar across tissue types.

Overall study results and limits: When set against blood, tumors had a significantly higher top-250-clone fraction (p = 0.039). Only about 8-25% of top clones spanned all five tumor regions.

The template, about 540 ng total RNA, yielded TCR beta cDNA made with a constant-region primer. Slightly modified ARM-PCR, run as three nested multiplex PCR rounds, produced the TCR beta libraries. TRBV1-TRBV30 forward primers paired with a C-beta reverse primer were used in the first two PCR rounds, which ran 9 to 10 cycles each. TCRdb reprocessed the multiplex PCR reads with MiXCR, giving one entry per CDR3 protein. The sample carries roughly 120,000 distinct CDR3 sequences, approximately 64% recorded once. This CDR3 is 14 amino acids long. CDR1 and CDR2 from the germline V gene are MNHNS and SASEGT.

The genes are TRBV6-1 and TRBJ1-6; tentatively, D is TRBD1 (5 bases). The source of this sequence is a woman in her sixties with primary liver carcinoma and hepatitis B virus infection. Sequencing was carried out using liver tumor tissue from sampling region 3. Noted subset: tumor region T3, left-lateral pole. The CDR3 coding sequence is TGTGCCAGCAGTGAAGAAGGGTTCAGAGGGACCCTCCACTTC. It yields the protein CASSEEGFRGTLHF.